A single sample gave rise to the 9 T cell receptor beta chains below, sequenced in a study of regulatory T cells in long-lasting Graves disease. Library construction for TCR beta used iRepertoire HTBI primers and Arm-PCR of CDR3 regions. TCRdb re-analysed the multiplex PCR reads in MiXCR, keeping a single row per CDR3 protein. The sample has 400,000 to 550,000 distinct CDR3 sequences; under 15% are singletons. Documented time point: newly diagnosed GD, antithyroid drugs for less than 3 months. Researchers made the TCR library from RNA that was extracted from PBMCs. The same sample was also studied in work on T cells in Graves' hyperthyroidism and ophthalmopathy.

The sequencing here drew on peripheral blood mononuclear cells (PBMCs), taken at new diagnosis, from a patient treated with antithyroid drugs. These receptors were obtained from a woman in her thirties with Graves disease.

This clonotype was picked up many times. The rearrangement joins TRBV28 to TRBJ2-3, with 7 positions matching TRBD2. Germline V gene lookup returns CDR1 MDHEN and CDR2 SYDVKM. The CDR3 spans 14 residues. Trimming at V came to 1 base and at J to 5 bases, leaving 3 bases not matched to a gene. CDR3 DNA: TGTGCCAGCAGTTTATCCCGCGGGAGAGATACGCAGTATTTT. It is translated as CASSLSRGRDTQYF.

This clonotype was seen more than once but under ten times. CDR3 amino acids: CASSSQITHTGELFF. CDR3 sequence (DNA): TGTGCCAGCAGTTCGCAAATCACCCACACCGGGGAGCTGTTTTTT. This chain uses TRBV27 with TRBJ2-2, with D hard to call. Trimming took 4 bases from V and 3 from J, leaving 12 bases between them. This CDR3 is built from 15 residues. CDR1 is MNHEY and CDR2 is SMNVEV in the germline V gene (reference sequence).

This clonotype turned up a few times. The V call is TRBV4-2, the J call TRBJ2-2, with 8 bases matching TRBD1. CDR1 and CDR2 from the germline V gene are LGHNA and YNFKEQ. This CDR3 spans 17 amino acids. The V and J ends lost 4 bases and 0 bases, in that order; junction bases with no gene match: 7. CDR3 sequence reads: CASSLAPGQANTGELFF. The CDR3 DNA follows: TGTGCCAGCAGCCTCGCCCCGGGACAGGCGAACACCGGGGAGCTGTTTTTT.

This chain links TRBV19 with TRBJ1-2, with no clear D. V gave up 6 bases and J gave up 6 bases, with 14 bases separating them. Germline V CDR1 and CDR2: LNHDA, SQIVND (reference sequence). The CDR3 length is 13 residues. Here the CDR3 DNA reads TGTGCCAGTAGAGGTCACCTCTATGATGGCTACACCTTC. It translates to CASRGHLYDGYTF. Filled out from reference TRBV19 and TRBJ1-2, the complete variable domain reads DGGITQSPKYLFRKEGQNVTLSCEQNLNHDAMYWYRQDPGQGLRLIYYSQIVNDFQKGDIAEGYSVSREKKESFPLTVTSAQKNPTAFYLCASRGHLYDGYTFGSGTRLTVV.

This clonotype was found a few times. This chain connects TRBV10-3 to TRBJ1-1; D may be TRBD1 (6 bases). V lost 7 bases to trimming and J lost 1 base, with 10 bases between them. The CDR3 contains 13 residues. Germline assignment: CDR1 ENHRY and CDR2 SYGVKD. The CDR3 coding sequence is TGTGCCATCAATGGACAGAGGAACACTGAAGCTTTCTTT. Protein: CAINGQRNTEAFF.

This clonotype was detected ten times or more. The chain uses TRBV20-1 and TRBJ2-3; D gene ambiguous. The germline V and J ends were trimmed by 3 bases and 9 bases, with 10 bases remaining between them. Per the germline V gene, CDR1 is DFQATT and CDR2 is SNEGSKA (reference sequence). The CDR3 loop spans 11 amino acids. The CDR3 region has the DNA TGCAGTGCTAGCAGATCACACACGCAGTATTTT. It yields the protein CSASRSHTQYF.

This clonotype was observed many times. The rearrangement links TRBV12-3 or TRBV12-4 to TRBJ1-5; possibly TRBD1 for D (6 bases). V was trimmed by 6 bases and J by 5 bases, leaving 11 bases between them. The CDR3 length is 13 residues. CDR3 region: CASSGQGYQPQHF. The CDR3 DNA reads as TGTGCCAGCAGCGGTCAGGGGTATCAGCCCCAGCATTTT.

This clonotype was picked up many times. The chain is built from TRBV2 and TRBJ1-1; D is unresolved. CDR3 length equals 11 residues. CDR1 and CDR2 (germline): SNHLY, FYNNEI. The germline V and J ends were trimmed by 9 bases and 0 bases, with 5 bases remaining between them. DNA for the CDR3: TGTGCCAGAGAGGTGAACACTGAAGCTTTCTTT. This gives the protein CAREVNTEAFF. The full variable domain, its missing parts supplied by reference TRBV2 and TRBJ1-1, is EPEVTQTPSHQVTQMGQEVILRCVPISNHLYFYWYRQILGQKVEFLVSFYNNEISEKSEIFDDQFSVERPDGSNFTLKIRSTKLEDSAMYFCAREVNTEAFFGQGTRLTVV.

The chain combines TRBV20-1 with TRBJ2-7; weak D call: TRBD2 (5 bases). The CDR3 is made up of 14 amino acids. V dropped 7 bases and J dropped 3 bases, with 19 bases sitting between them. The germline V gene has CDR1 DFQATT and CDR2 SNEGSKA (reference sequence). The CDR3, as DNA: TGCAGTGTTAGTCAATCTAGCAGGATCTACGAGCAGTACTTC. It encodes CSVSQSSRIYEQYF.